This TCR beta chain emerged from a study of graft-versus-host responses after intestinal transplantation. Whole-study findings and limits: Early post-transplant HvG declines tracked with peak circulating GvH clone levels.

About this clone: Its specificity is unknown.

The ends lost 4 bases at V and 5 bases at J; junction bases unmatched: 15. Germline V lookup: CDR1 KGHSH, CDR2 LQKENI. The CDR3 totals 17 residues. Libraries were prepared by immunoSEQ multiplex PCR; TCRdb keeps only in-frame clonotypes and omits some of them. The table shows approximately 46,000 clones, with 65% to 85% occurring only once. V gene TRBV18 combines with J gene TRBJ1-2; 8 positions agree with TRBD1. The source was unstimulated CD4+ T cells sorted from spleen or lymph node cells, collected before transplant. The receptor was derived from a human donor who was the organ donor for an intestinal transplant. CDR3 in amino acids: CASSLGQGLAAEYGYTF. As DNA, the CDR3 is TGTGCCAGCTCACTAGGACAGGGACTGGCCGCGGAATATGGCTACACCTTC. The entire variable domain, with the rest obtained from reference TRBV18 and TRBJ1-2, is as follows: NAGVMQNPRHLVRRRGQEARLRCSPMKGHSHVYWYRQLPEEGLKFMVYLQKENIIDESGMPKERFSAEFPKEGPSILRIQQVVRGDSAAYFCASSLGQGLAAEYGYTFGSGTRLTVV.